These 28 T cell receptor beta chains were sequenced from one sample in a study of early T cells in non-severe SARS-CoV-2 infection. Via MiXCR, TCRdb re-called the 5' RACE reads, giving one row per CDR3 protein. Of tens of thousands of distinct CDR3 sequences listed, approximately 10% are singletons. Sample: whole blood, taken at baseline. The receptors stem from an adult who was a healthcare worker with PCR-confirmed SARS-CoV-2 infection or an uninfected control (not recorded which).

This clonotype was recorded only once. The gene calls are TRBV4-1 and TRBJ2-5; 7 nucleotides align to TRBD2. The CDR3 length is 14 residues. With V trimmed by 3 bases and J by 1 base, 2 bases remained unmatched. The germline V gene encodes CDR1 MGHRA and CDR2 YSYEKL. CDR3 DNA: TGCGCCAGCAGCCAGGGGGGGAGCCAAGAGACCCAGTACTTC. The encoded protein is CASSQGGSQETQYF.

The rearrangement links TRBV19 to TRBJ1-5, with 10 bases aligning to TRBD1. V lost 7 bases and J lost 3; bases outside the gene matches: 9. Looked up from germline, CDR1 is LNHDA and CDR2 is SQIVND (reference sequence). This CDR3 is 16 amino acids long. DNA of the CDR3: TGTGCCAGTAACCTGGGACAGGGGAGGATCAATCAGCCCCAGCATTTT. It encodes CASNLGQGRINQPQHF. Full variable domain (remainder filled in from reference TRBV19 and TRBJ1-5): DGGITQSPKYLFRKEGQNVTLSCEQNLNHDAMYWYRQDPGQGLRLIYYSQIVNDFQKGDIAEGYSVSREKKESFPLTVTSAQKNPTAFYLCASNLGQGRINQPQHFGDGTRLSIL.

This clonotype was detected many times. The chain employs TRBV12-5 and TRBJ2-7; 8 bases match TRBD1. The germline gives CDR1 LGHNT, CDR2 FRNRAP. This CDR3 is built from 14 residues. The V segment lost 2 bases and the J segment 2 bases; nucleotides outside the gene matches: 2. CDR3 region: CASGLRTGPYEQYF. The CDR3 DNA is TGTGCTAGTGGTTTGCGGACAGGGCCCTACGAGCAGTACTTC.

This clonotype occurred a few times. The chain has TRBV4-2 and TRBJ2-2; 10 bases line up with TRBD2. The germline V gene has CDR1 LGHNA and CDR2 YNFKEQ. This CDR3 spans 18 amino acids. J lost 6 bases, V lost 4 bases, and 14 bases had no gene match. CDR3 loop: CASSPSGTSERKAGELFF. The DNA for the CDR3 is TGTGCCAGCAGCCCATCCGGGACTAGCGAGCGTAAGGCCGGGGAGCTGTTTTTT.

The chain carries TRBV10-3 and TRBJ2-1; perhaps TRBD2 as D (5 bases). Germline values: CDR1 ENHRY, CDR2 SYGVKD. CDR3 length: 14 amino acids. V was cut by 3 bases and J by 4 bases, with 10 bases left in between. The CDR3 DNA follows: TGTGCCATCAGTGACTTAGCGCTATACAATGAGCAGTTCTTC. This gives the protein CAISDLALYNEQFF.

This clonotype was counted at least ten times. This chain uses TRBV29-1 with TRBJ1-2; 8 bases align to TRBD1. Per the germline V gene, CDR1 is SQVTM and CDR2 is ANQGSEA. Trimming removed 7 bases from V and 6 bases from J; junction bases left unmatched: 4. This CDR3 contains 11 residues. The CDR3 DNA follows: TGCAGCGCAGACAGGGGCAATGGCTACACCTTC. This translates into CSADRGNGYTF. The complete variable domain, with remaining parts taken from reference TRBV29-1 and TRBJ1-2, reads SAVISQKPSRDICQRGTSLTIQCQVDSQVTMMFWYRQQPGQSLTLIATANQGSEATYESGFVIDKFPISRPNLTFSTLTVSNMSPEDSSIYLCSADRGNGYTFGSGTRLTVV.

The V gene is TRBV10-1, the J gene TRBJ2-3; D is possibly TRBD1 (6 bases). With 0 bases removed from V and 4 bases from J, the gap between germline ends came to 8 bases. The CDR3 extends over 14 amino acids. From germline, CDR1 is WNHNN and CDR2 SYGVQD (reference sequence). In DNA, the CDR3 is TGCGCCAGCAGTGAGTCTCCAGGGGCAGATACGCAGTATTTT. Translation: CASSESPGADTQYF.

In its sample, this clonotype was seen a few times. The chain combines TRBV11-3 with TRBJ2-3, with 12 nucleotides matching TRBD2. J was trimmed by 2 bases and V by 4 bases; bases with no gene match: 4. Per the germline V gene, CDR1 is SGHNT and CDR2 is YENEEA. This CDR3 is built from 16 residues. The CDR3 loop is CASSSASGGATDTQYF. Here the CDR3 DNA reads TGTGCCAGCAGCTCCGCTAGCGGGGGGGCCACAGATACGCAGTATTTT.

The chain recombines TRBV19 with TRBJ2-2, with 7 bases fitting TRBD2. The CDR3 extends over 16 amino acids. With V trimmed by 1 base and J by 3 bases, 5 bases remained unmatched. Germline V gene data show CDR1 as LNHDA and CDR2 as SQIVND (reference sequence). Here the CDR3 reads CASSIAGAGYTGELFF. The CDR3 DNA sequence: TGTGCCAGTAGTATAGCGGGAGCGGGGTACACCGGGGAGCTGTTTTTT.

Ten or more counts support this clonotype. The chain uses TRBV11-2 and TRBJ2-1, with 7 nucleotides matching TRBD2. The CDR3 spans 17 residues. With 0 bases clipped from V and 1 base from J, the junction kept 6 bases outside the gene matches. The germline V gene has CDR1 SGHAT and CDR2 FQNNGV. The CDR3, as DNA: TGTGCCAGCAGCTTAGATCTGGGAGGGGTGTCCTACAATGAGCAGTTCTTC. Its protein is CASSLDLGGVSYNEQFF.

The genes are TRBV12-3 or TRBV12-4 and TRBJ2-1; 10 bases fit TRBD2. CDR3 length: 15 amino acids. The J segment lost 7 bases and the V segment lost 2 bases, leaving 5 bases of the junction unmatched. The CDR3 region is CASSLRLAGVNEQFF. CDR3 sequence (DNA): TGTGCCAGCAGTTTACGCCTAGCGGGGGTTAATGAGCAGTTCTTC.

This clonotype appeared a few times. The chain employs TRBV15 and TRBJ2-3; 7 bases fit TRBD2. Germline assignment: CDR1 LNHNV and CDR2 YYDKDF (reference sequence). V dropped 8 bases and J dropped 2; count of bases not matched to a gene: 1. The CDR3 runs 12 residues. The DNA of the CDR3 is TGTGCCACCCGGGGGGTCACAGATACGCAGTATTTT. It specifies CATRGVTDTQYF.

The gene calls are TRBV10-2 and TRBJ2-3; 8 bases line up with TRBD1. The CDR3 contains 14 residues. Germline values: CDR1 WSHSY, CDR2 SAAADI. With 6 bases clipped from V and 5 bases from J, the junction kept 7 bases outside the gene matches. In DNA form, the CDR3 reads TGCGCCAGCAGCCCAGGGGGCCATAAAGATACGCAGTATTTT. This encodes CASSPGGHKDTQYF.

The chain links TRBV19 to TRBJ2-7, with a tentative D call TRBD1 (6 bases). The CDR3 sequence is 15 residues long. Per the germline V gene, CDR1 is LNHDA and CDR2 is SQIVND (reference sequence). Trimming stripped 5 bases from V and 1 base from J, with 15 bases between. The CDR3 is CASSVGTLLSYEQYF. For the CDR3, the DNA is TGTGCCAGTAGTGTCGGGACACTGCTTTCCTACGAGCAGTACTTC.

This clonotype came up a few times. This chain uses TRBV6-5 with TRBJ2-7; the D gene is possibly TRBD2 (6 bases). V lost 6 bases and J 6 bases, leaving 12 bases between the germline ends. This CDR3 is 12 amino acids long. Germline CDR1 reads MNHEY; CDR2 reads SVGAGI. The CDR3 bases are TGTGCCAGCAGGTGGGCGGGAAGCGAGCAGTACTTC. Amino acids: CASRWAGSEQYF.

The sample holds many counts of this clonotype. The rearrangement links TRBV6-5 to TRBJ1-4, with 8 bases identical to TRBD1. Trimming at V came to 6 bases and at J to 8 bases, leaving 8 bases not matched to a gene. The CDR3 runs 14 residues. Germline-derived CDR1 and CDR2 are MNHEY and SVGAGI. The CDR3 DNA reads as TGTGCCAGCAGCTTGACAGGGGTGGGAGAAAAACTGTTTTTT. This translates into CASSLTGVGEKLFF.

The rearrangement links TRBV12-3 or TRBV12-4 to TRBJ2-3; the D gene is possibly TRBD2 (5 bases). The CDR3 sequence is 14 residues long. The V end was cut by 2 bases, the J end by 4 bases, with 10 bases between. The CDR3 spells CASSLPLAADTQYF. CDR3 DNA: TGTGCCAGCAGTTTACCGCTAGCCGCAGATACGCAGTATTTT.

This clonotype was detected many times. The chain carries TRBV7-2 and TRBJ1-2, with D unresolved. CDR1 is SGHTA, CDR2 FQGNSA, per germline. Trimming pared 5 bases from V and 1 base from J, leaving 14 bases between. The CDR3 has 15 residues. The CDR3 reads CASSPRVGSNYGYTF. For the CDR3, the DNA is TGTGCCAGCAGCCCCCGGGTCGGGAGTAACTATGGCTACACCTTC.

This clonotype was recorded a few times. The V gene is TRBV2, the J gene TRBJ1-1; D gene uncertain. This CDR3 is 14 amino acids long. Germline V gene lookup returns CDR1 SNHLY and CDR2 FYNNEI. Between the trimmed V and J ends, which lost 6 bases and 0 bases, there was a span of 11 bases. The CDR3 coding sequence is TGTGCCAGCAGCTCCGGGTTAGTGAACACTGAAGCTTTCTTT. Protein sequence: CASSSGLVNTEAFF.

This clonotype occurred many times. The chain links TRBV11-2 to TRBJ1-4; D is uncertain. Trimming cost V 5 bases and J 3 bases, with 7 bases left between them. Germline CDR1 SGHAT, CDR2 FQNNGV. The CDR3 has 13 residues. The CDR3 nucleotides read TGTGCCAGCAGCGGCACTTCTAATGAAAAACTGTTTTTT. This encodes CASSGTSNEKLFF. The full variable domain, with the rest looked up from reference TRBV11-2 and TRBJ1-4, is EAGVAQSPRYKIIEKRQSVAFWCNPISGHATLYWYQQILGQGPKLLIQFQNNGVVDDSQLPKDRFSAERLKGVDSTLKIQPAKLEDSAVYLCASSGTSNEKLFFGSGTQLSVL.

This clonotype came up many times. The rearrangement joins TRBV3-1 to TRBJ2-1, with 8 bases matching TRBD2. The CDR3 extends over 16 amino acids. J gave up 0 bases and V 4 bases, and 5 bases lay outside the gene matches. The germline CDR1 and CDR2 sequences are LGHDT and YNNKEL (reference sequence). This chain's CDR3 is CASSRGSGGSYNEQFF. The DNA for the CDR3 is TGTGCCAGCAGCCGGGGGAGCGGGGGCTCCTACAATGAGCAGTTCTTC.

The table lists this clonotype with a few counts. The DNA of the CDR3 is TGTGCCAGCAGCCACCGGGACATCAATGAGCAGTTCTTC. It is translated as CASSHRDINEQFF. This chain links TRBV11-3 with TRBJ2-1; a possible D gene is TRBD1 (6 bases). Germline V gene data show CDR1 as SGHNT and CDR2 as YENEEA. This CDR3 contains 13 residues. The V gene lost 5 bases and the J gene lost 6 bases, with 11 bases spanning the gap.

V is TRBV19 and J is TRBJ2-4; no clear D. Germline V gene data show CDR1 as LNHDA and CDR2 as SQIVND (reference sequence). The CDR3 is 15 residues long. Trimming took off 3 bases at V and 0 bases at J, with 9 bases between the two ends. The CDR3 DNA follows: TGTGCCAGTAGTATGTACGGATTAGCCAAAAACATTCAGTACTTC. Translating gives CASSMYGLAKNIQYF.

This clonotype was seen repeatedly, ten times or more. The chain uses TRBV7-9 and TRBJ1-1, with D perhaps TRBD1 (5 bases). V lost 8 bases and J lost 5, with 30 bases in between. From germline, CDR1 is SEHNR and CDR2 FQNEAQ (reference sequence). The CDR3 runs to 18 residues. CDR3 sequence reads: CASSRGAFSGPRGTEAFF. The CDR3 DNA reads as TGTGCCAGCTCCCGTGGGGCCTTTTCGGGGCCGCGGGGGACTGAAGCTTTCTTT. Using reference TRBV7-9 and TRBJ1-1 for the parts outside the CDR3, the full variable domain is DTGVSQNPRHKITKRGQNVTFRCDPISEHNRLYWYRQTLGQGPEFLTYFQNEAQLEKSRLLSDRFSAERPKGSFSTLEIQRTEQGDSAMYLCASSRGAFSGPRGTEAFFGQGTRLTVV.

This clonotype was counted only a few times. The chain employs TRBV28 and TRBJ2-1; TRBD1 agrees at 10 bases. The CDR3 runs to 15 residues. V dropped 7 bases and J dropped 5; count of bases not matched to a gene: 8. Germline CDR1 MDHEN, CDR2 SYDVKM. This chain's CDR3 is CASITGQGINNEQFF. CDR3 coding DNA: TGTGCCAGCATCACGGGACAGGGGATCAACAATGAGCAGTTCTTC.

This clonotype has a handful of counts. The CDR3 DNA is TGTGCCAGCAGTCTACCCCCCGACGATACGCAGTATTTT. Translated, it gives CASSLPPDDTQYF. The rearrangement links TRBV6-5 to TRBJ2-3; D uncertain. The V gene lost 5 bases and the J gene lost 6 bases, with 12 bases spanning the gap. Germline V gives CDR1 MNHEY, CDR2 SVGAGI. This CDR3 has 13 residues.

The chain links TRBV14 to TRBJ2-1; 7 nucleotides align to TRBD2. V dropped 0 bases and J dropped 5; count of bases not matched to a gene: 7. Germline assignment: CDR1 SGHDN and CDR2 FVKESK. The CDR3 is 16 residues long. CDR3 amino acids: CASSQDGGGIHNEQFF. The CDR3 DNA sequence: TGTGCCAGCAGCCAAGACGGGGGAGGGATCCACAATGAGCAGTTCTTC.

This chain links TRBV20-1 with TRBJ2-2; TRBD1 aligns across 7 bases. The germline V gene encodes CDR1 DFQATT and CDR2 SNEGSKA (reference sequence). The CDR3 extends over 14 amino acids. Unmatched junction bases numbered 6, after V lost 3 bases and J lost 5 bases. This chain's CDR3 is CSARPNRGTGELFF. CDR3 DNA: TGCAGTGCTAGGCCGAACAGGGGAACCGGGGAGCTGTTTTTT.